Listed below are T cell receptor beta chains from one sample, sequenced in a study of cytomegalovirus exposure and HLA in healthy donors. Profiling relied on immunoSEQ multiplex PCR, and the TCRdb table lists in-frame clones only, not all of them. The data contain a few hundred thousand clones, roughly 80% of them singletons. Sample: PBMCs. Receptor source: a man between 25 and 39 years old in good health and CMV-seronegative. Each CDR3 is given with its conserved first and last residue. The order of the fields is V gene, J gene, CDR3 length, CDR3 protein.

>TRBV2|TRBJ2-3|15
CASPRGGRSTDTQYF
>TRBV6-7|TRBJ1-1|14
CASIRTGSFGEAFF
>TRBV27|TRBJ2-2|15
CASSFQGAWTGELFF
>TRBV7-2|TRBJ2-1|15
CASSLAAGAINEQFF
>TRBV7-2|TRBJ2-5|15
CASSPRQVWGETQYF
>TRBV4-1|TRBJ1-2|17
CASSQEETGTYNYGYTF
>TRBV25-1|TRBJ1-1|13
CASSVWGTTEAFF
>TRBV4-3|TRBJ2-3|17
CASSQVFSGGITDTQYF
>TRBV18|TRBJ2-5|14
CASSLDRVRETQYF
>TRBV11-3|TRBJ2-5|15
CASSLTSGEGETQYF
>TRBV28|TRBJ1-5|13
CASSVASNQPQHF
>TRBV27|TRBJ2-7|12
CASSPRGGEQYF
>TRBV27|TRBJ2-7|16
CASSPQTSGVGYEQYF
>TRBV5-5|TRBJ2-7|12
CASSSRGNEQYF
>TRBV28|TRBJ2-7|12
CASSPGSYEQYF
>TRBV25-1|TRBJ1-6|13
CASGRGGHSPLHF
>TRBV5-4|TRBJ2-7|15
CASTRRTGTTYEQYF
>TRBV6-5|TRBJ1-4|15
CASRRGLATNEKLFF